This T cell receptor beta chain emerged from a study of T cell clonality in common variable immunodeficiency. The study, taken as a whole, reports: CVID subjects shared fewer TCRbeta clones than healthy controls did. T cell subpopulation sequencing would be needed to explain CVID clonality.

This clone was detected ten times or more. The antigen is unknown. The method was immunoSEQ multiplex PCR; TCRdb's version includes in-frame clones alone and lacks a portion of them. In total the sample includes about 52,000 clones, none of them seen once. Both groups were predominantly of Caucasian heritage. The source of this sequence is a person aged 18 to 70 in good health. Sequencing was done on a sample of peripheral blood mononuclear cells.

Incomplete CDR3 DNA: TGTGCCAGCAGCCCGGACAGGGACGAGACC. Residues: CASSPDRDET. The whole CDR3 region reads CASSPDRDETQYF. The genes are TRBV7-2 and TRBJ2-5, with TRBD1 matching over 8 bases. Read sequence stops 3 residues before the CDR3 end, and the germline J gene provides the missing end. The CDR3 extends over 13 amino acids. J lost 5 bases, V lost 5 bases, and 4 bases had no gene match. Germline V gives CDR1 SGHTA, CDR2 FQGNSA. Filled out from reference TRBV7-2 and TRBJ2-5, the complete variable domain reads GAGVSQSPSNKVTEKGKDVELRCDPISGHTALYWYRQSLGQGLEFLIYFQGNSAPDKSGLPSDRFSAERTGGSVSTLTIQRTQQEDSAVYLCASSPDRDETQYFGPGTRLLVL.